The rows below give T cell receptor beta chains drawn from one sample of a study of blood T cell repertoires in COVID-19. Method: immunoSEQ multiplex PCR; TCRdb's copy keeps in-frame clones and lacks some. The sample holds some 310,000 clones, 75% to 90% seen once. Sequenced: peripheral blood. The receptors were sampled from a woman in her twenties or thirties with COVID-19, enrolled during active disease. Each CDR3 is given with its conserved first and last residue. A D gene is named only where the DNA matches it firmly. Rows may omit the clone size; those that give it use once, few, many or a size class.

J	size	D	V	CDR3	DNA
TRBJ2-7	.	.	TRBV14	CASSQGATYEQYF	TGTGCCAGCAGCCAAGGCGCGACCTACGAGCAGTACTTC
TRBJ1-6	once	TRBD1	TRBV13	CASSLSGRQGYSPLHF	TGTGCCAGCAGCTTGTCAGGTAGACAGGGGTATTCACCCCTCCACTTT
TRBJ1-2	few	.	TRBV7-2	CASSLGGGGYTF	TGTGCCAGCAGCTTAGGGGGGGGCGGCTACACCTTC
TRBJ2-7	once	TRBD2	TRBV7-3	CASSSAGGYEQYF	TGTGCCAGCAGCTCTGCCGGGGGGTACGAGCAGTACTTC
TRBJ2-1	.	TRBD1	TRBV18	CASSPPTGSGSNEQFF	TGTGCCAGCTCACCCCCGACAGGGAGTGGTTCCAATGAGCAGTTCTTC
TRBJ2-3	.	TRBD2	TRBV7-6	CASSLGGSGRITDTQYF	TGTGCCAGCAGCTTAGGTGGTAGCGGGAGGATCACAGATACGCAGTATTTT
TRBJ2-7	.	TRBD2	TRBV5-6	CASSGWTSGRASEQYF	TGTGCCAGCAGCGGCTGGACTAGCGGGAGGGCGTCCGAGCAGTACTTC
TRBJ1-5	.	.	TRBV30	CAWSVGQISNQPQHF	TGTGCCTGGAGTGTTGGGCAGATTAGCAATCAGCCCCAGCATTTT
TRBJ1-1	few	TRBD1	TRBV12-3/TRBV12-4	CASSKTGATEAFF	TGTGCCAGCAGTAAGACAGGGGCCACTGAAGCTTTCTTT
TRBJ1-4	.	.	TRBV9	CASSFRGTNEKLFF	TGTGCCAGCAGCTTCAGGGGAACTAATGAAAAACTGTTTTTT
TRBJ1-2	.	.	TRBV29-1	CSVAGVLAYGYTF	TGCAGCGTTGCGGGAGTCTTAGCTTATGGCTACACCTTC
TRBJ2-7	few	.	TRBV4-1	CASSQVGGYEQYF	TGCGCCAGCAGCCAAGTAGGGGGATACGAGCAGTACTTC
TRBJ2-5	.	TRBD1	TRBV19	CASKLDRGQETQYF	TGTGCCAGTAAACTGGACAGGGGACAAGAGACCCAGTACTTC
TRBJ2-1	.	.	TRBV7-2	CASSLERAAYNEQFF	TGTGCCAGCAGCTTAGAAAGAGCGGCCTACAATGAGCAGTTCTTC
TRBJ1-1	.	.	TRBV12-3/TRBV12-4	CASSLTGNTEAFF	TGTGCCAGCAGTCTTACAGGGAACACTGAAGCTTTCTTT
TRBJ1-5	.	.	TRBV18	CASSLQPGVGNQPQHF	TGTGCCAGCTCACTTCAACCAGGGGTTGGAAATCAGCCCCAGCATTTT
TRBJ1-1	.	TRBD1	TRBV19	CASSPRTGGVTEAFF	TGTGCCAGTAGTCCCCGGACAGGGGGAGTTACTGAAGCTTTCTTT
TRBJ2-1	once	.	TRBV5-4	CASSLVTAQEQFF	TGTGCCAGCAGCTTGGTGACAGCTCAGGAGCAGTTCTTC
TRBJ2-2	.	TRBD1	TRBV7-8	CASSRDRGTGELFF	TGTGCCAGCAGCAGGGACAGGGGAACCGGGGAGCTGTTTTTT
TRBJ1-2	.	.	TRBV28	CASSPPASGYTF	TGTGCCAGCAGTCCACCCGCTAGTGGCTACACCTTC
TRBJ1-1	.	TRBD1	TRBV30	CAWTSPGTGLMRTEAFF	TGTGCCTGGACCTCCCCCGGGACAGGGCTGATGCGGACTGAAGCTTTCTTT
TRBJ1-1	.	TRBD1	TRBV7-3	CASSLTRDSEAFF	TGTGCCAGCAGCCTCACAAGGGACAGTGAAGCTTTCTTT
TRBJ2-1	.	TRBD2	TRBV9	CASSEHPRTSGIDEQFF	TGTGCCAGCAGCGAACACCCCCGGACTAGCGGGATAGATGAGCAGTTCTTC
TRBJ2-1	.	TRBD2	TRBV12-5	CASGLVPGLAGVNEQFF	TGTGCTAGTGGTTTGGTACCGGGACTAGCGGGAGTCAATGAGCAGTTCTTC
TRBJ1-2	.	.	TRBV12-3/TRBV12-4	CASSPSGSGYTF	TGTGCCAGCAGCCCGTCGGGGAGCGGCTACACCTTC
TRBJ2-1	once	.	TRBV4-2	CASSPRGGLRGGNEQFF	TGTGCCAGCAGCCCAAGGGGGGGGCTAAGGGGTGGCAATGAGCAGTTCTTC
TRBJ2-2	once	.	TRBV6-5	CASRVQGPGELFF	TGTGCCAGCAGGGTACAGGGCCCCGGGGAGCTGTTTTTT
TRBJ2-7	.	TRBD2	TRBV28	CASSDPGLGGYEQYF	TGTGCCAGCAGCGATCCGGGACTAGGGGGCTACGAGCAGTACTTC